A selection of T cell receptor beta chains follows, all from one sample in a study of shared clonotypes between healthy human individuals. Assay: immunoSEQ multiplex PCR; the TCRdb copy retains only in-frame clones and omits some. This sample has over 2 million clones; around 92% occur once, and the top ten carry 0.37%. The material sequenced was naive CD4+ T cells from PBMCs. The receptors were gathered from a man aged 18 to 35 in good health. Some clones in this sample may be carry-over from other donors' samples. The CDR3 runs from the conserved cysteine through the conserved F or W. D genes are given only for firm matches. The size field is filled for only some rows; it gives once, few, many or a size class.

D: .
V: TRBV7-2
J: TRBJ1-5
size: .
DNA: TGTGCCAGCAGCTTTGACTCGGTTAATCAGCCCCAGCATTTT
CDR3: CASSFDSVNQPQHF

D: .
V: TRBV19
J: TRBJ1-5
size: .
DNA: TGTGCCAGCGGACGGCCCAATCAGCCCCAGCATTTT
CDR3: CASGRPNQPQHF

D: .
V: TRBV12-5
J: TRBJ2-3
size: .
DNA: TGTGCTAGTGGGGGGGGGCAAAGCACAGATACGCAGTATTTT
CDR3: CASGGGQSTDTQYF

D: TRBD2
V: TRBV7-3
J: TRBJ2-1
size: .
DNA: TGTGCCAGCAGCTCCAAGGGACTAGCGGGAGGGGTTGATGAGCAGTTCTTC
CDR3: CASSSKGLAGGVDEQFF

D: TRBD2
V: TRBV5-1
J: TRBJ2-3
size: .
DNA: TGCGCCAGCAGCTTGGGTGGCCTAGCGGGAGGGACCACAGATACGCAGTATTTT
CDR3: CASSLGGLAGGTTDTQYF

D: .
V: TRBV6-1
J: TRBJ1-1
size: few
DNA: TGTGCCAGCACCGTTTACACTGAAGCTTTCTTT
CDR3: CASTVYTEAFF

D: .
V: TRBV27
J: TRBJ2-1
size: .
DNA: TGTGCCAGCCGCAACCGGGGGTACAATGAGCAGTTCTTC
CDR3: CASRNRGYNEQFF

D: .
V: TRBV21-1
J: TRBJ1-2
size: .
DNA: TGTGCCAGCAGGACGTGGAATGGCTACACCTTC
CDR3: CASRTWNGYTF

D: .
V: TRBV7-2
J: TRBJ2-7
size: .
DNA: TGTGCCAGCACCCCCATGGGGGGGCAGACAGGAGAGCAGTACTTC
CDR3: CASTPMGGQTGEQYF

D: TRBD1
V: TRBV5-1
J: TRBJ2-7
size: .
DNA: TGCGCCAGCAGCTCACAGCCAGGGGGCTTTTACGAGCAGTACTTC
CDR3: CASSSQPGGFYEQYF

D: .
V: TRBV4-1
J: TRBJ1-1
size: .
DNA: TGCGCCAGCAGCCAACAAGGGGGGCGAGGGGCCACTGAAGCTTTCTTT
CDR3: CASSQQGGRGATEAFF

D: TRBD1
V: TRBV29-1
J: TRBJ1-3
size: .
DNA: TGCAGCGTTGAAGAGGGGAGGGGGCGATCCGGAAACACCATATATTTT
CDR3: CSVEEGRGRSGNTIYF

D: .
V: TRBV7-9
J: TRBJ1-5
size: .
DNA: TGTGCCAGCAGCCTGCAGGGGATCAATCAGCCCCAGCATTTT
CDR3: CASSLQGINQPQHF

D: TRBD2
V: TRBV7-2
J: TRBJ2-3
size: .
DNA: TGTGCCAGCAGCTTAAGGGGGACTAGCGGTGTAGATACGCAGTATTTT
CDR3: CASSLRGTSGVDTQYF

D: TRBD2
V: TRBV7-3
J: TRBJ2-3
size: .
DNA: TGTGCCAGCAGCTTAGACGGGAGGGCCACAGATACGCAGTATTTT
CDR3: CASSLDGRATDTQYF

D: .
V: TRBV28
J: TRBJ2-2
size: .
DNA: TGTGCCAGCACCGAGATGGCTACCGGCACCGGGGAGCTGTTTTTT
CDR3: CASTEMATGTGELFF

D: TRBD2
V: TRBV27
J: TRBJ2-5
size: .
DNA: TGTGCCGTCGCGGGGGAAGAGACCCAGTACTTC
CDR3: CAVAGEETQYF

D: .
V: TRBV5-1
J: TRBJ1-3
size: .
DNA: TGCGCCAGCAGCTTGGAGGCCGTCGTCTCTGGAAACACCATATATTTT
CDR3: CASSLEAVVSGNTIYF

D: .
V: TRBV6-6
J: TRBJ1-6
size: .
DNA: TGTGCCAGCGACGCTAGGGAAGGCTCACCCCTCCACTTT
CDR3: CASDAREGSPLHF

D: TRBD1
V: TRBV2
J: TRBJ1-2
size: .
DNA: TGTGCCAGCAGTAAAAACCCGGGACAGGGTCGACAAGGCTACACCTTC
CDR3: CASSKNPGQGRQGYTF

D: .
V: TRBV7-9
J: TRBJ2-6
size: .
DNA: TGTGCCAGCAGCTCCCGGGGGAACTCTGGGGCCAACGTCCTGACTTTC
CDR3: CASSSRGNSGANVLTF

D: TRBD2
V: TRBV5-1
J: TRBJ2-3
size: .
DNA: TGCGCCAGCAGCTTGGCTACCAGGGAGGGTTGGACAGATACGCAGTATTTT
CDR3: CASSLATREGWTDTQYF

D: .
V: TRBV14
J: TRBJ1-2
size: .
DNA: TGTGCCAGCAGCCTACTATTGGACGGAGGCTACACCTTC
CDR3: CASSLLLDGGYTF

D: TRBD1
V: TRBV6-5
J: TRBJ1-3
size: once
DNA: TGTGCCAGCAGACAGGGGGTCATGGACACCATATATTTT
CDR3: CASRQGVMDTIYF

D: .
V: TRBV9
J: TRBJ1-1
size: .
DNA: TGTGCCAGCAGCGTCTCACAGGGCTACACTGAAGCTTTCTTT
CDR3: CASSVSQGYTEAFF

D: .
V: TRBV7-8
J: TRBJ1-1
size: .
DNA: TGTGCCAGCAGCTTAGGTTCCTTTCTCACTGAAGCTTTCTTT
CDR3: CASSLGSFLTEAFF